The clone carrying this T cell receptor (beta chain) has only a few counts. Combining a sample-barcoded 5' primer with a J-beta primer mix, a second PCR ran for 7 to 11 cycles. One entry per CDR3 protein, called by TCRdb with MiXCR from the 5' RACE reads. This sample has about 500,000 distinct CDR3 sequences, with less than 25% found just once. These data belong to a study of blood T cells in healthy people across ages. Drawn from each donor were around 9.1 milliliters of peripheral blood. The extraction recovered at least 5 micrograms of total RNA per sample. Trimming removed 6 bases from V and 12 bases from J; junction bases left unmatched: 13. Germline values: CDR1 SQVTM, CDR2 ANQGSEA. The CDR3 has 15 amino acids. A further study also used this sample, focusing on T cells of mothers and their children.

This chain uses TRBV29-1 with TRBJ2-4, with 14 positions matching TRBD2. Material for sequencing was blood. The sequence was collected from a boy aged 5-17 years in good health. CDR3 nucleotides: TGCAGCGTCGGCGGACTAGCGGGGGGTATGGACACTCAGTACTTC. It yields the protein CSVGGLAGGMDTQYF.